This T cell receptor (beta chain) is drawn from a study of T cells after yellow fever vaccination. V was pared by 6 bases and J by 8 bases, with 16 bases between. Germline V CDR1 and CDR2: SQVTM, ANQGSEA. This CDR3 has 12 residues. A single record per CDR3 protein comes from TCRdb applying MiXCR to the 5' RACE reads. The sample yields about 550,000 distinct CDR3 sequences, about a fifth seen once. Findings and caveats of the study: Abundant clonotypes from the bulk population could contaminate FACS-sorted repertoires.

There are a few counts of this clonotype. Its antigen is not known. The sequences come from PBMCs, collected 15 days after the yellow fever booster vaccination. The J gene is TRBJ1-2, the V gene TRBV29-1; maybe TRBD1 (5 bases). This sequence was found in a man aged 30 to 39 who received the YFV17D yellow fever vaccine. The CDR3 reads CSVDGGTRGYTF. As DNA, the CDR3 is TGCAGCGTCGATGGAGGGACTAGGGGCTACACCTTC.